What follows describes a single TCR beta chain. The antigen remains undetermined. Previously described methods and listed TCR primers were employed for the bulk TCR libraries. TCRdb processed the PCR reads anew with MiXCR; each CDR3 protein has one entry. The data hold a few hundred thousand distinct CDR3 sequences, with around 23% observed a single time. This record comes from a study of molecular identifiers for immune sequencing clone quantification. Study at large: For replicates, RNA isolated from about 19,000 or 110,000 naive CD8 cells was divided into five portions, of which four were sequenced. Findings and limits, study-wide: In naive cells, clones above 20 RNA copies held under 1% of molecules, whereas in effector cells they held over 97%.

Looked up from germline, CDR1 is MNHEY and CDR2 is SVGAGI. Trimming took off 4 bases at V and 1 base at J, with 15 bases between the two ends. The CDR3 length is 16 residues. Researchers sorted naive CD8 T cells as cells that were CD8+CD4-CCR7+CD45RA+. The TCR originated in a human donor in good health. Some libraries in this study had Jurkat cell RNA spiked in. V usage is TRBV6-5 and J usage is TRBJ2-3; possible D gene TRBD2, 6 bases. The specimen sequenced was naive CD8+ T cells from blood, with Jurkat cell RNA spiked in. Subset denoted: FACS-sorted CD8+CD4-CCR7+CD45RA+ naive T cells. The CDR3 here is CASSSPVGEGTDTQYF. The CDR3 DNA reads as TGTGCCAGCAGTTCCCCGGTAGGGGAGGGCACAGATACGCAGTATTTT.